A single sample gave rise to the 4 T cell receptor beta chains below, sequenced in a study of T cells in localized non-small cell lung cancer. The assay was immunoSEQ multiplex PCR, and TCRdb's table has in-frame clones only and misses some. The table has some 1,700 clones, around a third seen once. The sequences come from lung tumor tissue, collected before any cancer treatment. All receptors come from a female donor at least 60 years old with stage I squamous cell lung carcinoma.

This clone was seen a few times. The V and J genes are TRBV9 and TRBJ2-7; D is ambiguous. The CDR3 length is 12 residues. CDR1 SGDLS and CDR2 YYNGEE come from the germline V gene. Trimming stripped 3 bases from V and 1 base from J, with 5 bases between. The CDR3 region is CASSGDSYEQYF. CDR3 coding DNA: TGTGCCAGCAGCGGGGATTCCTACGAGCAGTACTTC. The full variable domain, with the rest looked up from reference TRBV9 and TRBJ2-7, is DSGVTQTPKHLITATGQRVTLRCSPRSGDLSVYWYQQSLDQGLQFLIQYYNGEERAKGNILERFSAQQFPDLHSELNLSSLELGDSALYFCASSGDSYEQYFGPGTRLTVT.

The rearrangement uses TRBV30 and TRBJ1-3; weak D call: TRBD1 (5 bases). CDR1 and CDR2 from the germline V gene are GTSNPN and SVGIG (reference sequence). CDR3 length: 15 residues. The V end lost 2 bases, the J end lost 1 base, and 12 bases lay between the germline ends. This CDR3 reads CAWSHGAKSGNTIYF. CDR3 nucleotides: TGTGCCTGGAGTCATGGGGCAAAGTCTGGAAACACCATATATTTT.

This rearrangement joins TRBV16 to TRBJ1-4, with D possibly being TRBD1 (6 bases). Trimming took off 2 bases at V and 5 bases at J, with 12 bases between the two ends. The CDR3 sequence is 15 residues long. Germline values: CDR1 KGHSY, CDR2 FQNENV. CDR3 coding DNA: TGTGCCAGCAGCCAAGACGGGACATGGAATGAAAAACTGTTTTTT. Protein: CASSQDGTWNEKLFF.

This clone is large in the sample. The chain recombines TRBV6-8 with TRBJ1-3; D remains ambiguous. Germline values: CDR1 MNHGY, CDR2 SAAAGT. The CDR3 sequence is 14 residues long. V was pared by 6 bases and J by 0 bases, with 9 bases between. CDR3 sequence: CASSQTLSGNTIYF. The DNA of the CDR3 is TGTGCCAGCAGCCAGACACTCTCTGGAAACACCATATATTTT.